A single sample is the source of the 10 T cell receptor beta chains below, sequenced in a study of OX40 agonist ivuxolimab in advanced cancers. Generated by immunoSEQ multiplex PCR, the TCRdb table keeps only in-frame clones and is missing some. The table shows 65,000 to 70,000 clones, with 82% occurring only once. The sequenced sample was CD4+ or CD8+ T cells sorted from blood, obtained in a trial of the OX40 agonist ivuxolimab. These receptors came from an adult with an advanced solid tumor such as melanoma, head and neck, liver or kidney cancer.

V usage is TRBV2 and J usage is TRBJ1-2; D not certain. Germline V gives CDR1 SNHLY, CDR2 FYNNEI. Trimming shortened V by 4 bases and J by 6 bases, and 15 bases separated the two germline ends. There are 14 residues in the CDR3. CDR3: CASSAAGFLDGYTF. The CDR3 DNA follows: TGTGCCAGCAGTGCGGCGGGGTTTTTGGATGGCTACACCTTC.

The chain links TRBV6-5 to TRBJ2-1; D possibly matches TRBD1 or TRBD2 (5 bases each). Per the germline V gene, CDR1 is MNHEY and CDR2 is SVGAGI. With 5 bases removed from V and 4 bases from J, the gap between germline ends came to 12 bases. The CDR3 loop spans 14 amino acids. CDR3 in DNA: TGTGCCAGCAGTCCAGGGTGGGGGTACAATGAGCAGTTCTTC. It is translated as CASSPGWGYNEQFF.

The V gene is TRBV6-6, the J gene TRBJ1-1; D remains ambiguous. The CDR3 has 14 amino acids. The V and J ends lost 3 bases and 0 bases respectively, with 8 bases between them. The V gene's germline CDR1 is MNHNY and CDR2 SVGAGI (reference sequence). CDR3 nucleotides: TGTGCCAGCAGTTATGGTTTCTTGAACACTGAAGCTTTCTTT. Protein sequence: CASSYGFLNTEAFF.

This clone turned up a few times. The chain employs TRBV11-1 and TRBJ2-5; TRBD2 matches 11 bases. The V and J ends lost 1 base and 7 bases, in that order; junction bases with no gene match: 14. This CDR3 contains 18 residues. In germline, CDR1 is SGHAT, CDR2 FQDESV (reference sequence). In DNA, the CDR3 is TGTGCCAGCAGCTTAGAGCCCCTAGCGGGGGGCCAGGGGGGGACCCAGTACTTC. Translating it yields CASSLEPLAGGQGGTQYF.

The rearrangement joins TRBV28 to TRBJ1-2; D is perhaps TRBD1 (6 bases). Per germline, CDR1 MDHEN and CDR2 SYDVKM. The CDR3 is made up of 13 amino acids. V was trimmed by 5 bases and J by 8 bases, leaving 15 bases between them. CDR3 residues: CASSPQGWGGYTF. Here the CDR3 DNA reads TGTGCCAGCAGTCCACAGGGCTGGGGGGGCTACACCTTC.

The rearrangement links TRBV6-5 to TRBJ2-7; possibly TRBD2 for D (6 bases). This CDR3 spans 14 amino acids. V was shortened by 6 bases and J by 3 bases, with 15 bases between the two germline ends. Germline CDR1 and CDR2: MNHEY and SVGAGI. The CDR3 DNA follows: TGTGCCAGCAGGAATCGGGGGTACGGCTACGAGCAGTACTTC. It yields the protein CASRNRGYGYEQYF.

This clone has more than one count but fewer than ten. V is TRBV7-2 and J is TRBJ2-1; possibly TRBD2 for D (5 bases). CDR1 SGHTA and CDR2 FQGNSA come from the germline V gene. The CDR3 contains 13 residues. The V end was cut by 3 bases, the J end by 9 bases, with 12 bases between. CDR3 protein: CASSLDLAREQFF. The DNA for the CDR3 is TGTGCCAGCAGCTTGGACCTAGCTCGTGAGCAGTTCTTC.

The chain recombines TRBV5-6 with TRBJ2-7; possible D gene TRBD1, 6 bases. The CDR3 is 18 residues long. Germline loops: CDR1 SGHDT, CDR2 YYEEEE. V lost 0 bases and J 3 bases, leaving 22 bases between the germline ends. The CDR3 sequence is CASSLGVAQGSFYYEQYF. The CDR3, as DNA: TGTGCCAGCAGCTTGGGGGTGGCCCAGGGGTCTTTTTACTACGAGCAGTACTTC.

This rearrangement joins TRBV2 to TRBJ1-1, with D hard to call. CDR1 SNHLY and CDR2 FYNNEI come from the germline V gene. The V gene lost 7 bases and the J gene lost 0 bases, with 9 bases spanning the gap. The CDR3 runs to 13 residues. This CDR3 is CASKVEMNTEAFF. In DNA form, the CDR3 reads TGTGCCAGCAAAGTAGAAATGAACACTGAAGCTTTCTTT.

The chain carries TRBV5-6 and TRBJ1-1; D perhaps matches TRBD1 (6 bases). The CDR3 sequence is 15 residues long. V lost 2 bases and J lost 4, with 15 bases in between. CDR1 and CDR2 from the germline V gene are SGHDT and YYEEEE. The CDR3 here is CASSFKALGGTEAFF. In DNA, the CDR3 is TGTGCCAGCAGCTTTAAGGCTTTAGGGGGCACTGAAGCTTTCTTT.